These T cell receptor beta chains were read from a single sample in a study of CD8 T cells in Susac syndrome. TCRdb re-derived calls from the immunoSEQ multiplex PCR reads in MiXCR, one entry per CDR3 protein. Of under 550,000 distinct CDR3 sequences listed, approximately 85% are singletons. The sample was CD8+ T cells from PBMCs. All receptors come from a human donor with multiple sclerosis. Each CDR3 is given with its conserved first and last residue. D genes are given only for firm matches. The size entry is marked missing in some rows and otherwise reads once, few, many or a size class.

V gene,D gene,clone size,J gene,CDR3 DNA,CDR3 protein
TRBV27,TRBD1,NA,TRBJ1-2,TGTGCCAGCAGTCCACACAGGGGGCTCTATGGCTACACCTTC,CASSPHRGLYGYTF
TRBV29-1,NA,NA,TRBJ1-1,TGCAGCGTTGAAGTAGCGGGGAACACTGAAGCTTTCTTT,CSVEVAGNTEAFF
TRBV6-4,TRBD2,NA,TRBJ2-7,TGTGCCAGCAGTGACGCTAGCGGGGGGGCATACGAGCAGTACTTC,CASSDASGGAYEQYF
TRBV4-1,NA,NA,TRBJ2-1,TGCGCCAGCAGCCCGTTGGGTCCTGAGCAGTTCTTC,CASSPLGPEQFF
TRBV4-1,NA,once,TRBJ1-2,TGCGCCAGCAGCCAGGGGACGGCGTATGGCTACACCTTC,CASSQGTAYGYTF
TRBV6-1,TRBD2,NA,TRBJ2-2,TGTGCCAGCAGTGCGGGACTAGCGGTCGGGGGCGGGGAGCTGTTTTTT,CASSAGLAVGGGELFF
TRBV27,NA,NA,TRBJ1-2,TGTGCCAGCAGCTCCGTTGGGGAGACAGCTAACTATGGCTACACCTTC,CASSSVGETANYGYTF
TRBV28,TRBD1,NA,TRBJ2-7,TGTGCCAGCAGTTATAGGGACAGGGTTGGCTACGAGCAGTACTTC,CASSYRDRVGYEQYF
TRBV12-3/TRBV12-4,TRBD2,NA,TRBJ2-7,TGTGCCAGCAGTCCCCCTACAAGCGGGGACTCCTACGAGCAGTACTTC,CASSPPTSGDSYEQYF
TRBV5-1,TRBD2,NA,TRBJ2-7,TGCGCCAGCAGCGCTGTGGGGACTAGCCTCTCCGAGCAGTACTTC,CASSAVGTSLSEQYF
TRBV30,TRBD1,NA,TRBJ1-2,TGTGCCGGGGGGGACAGGGGTGGCTACACCTTC,CAGGDRGGYTF
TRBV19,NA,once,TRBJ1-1,TGTGCCAGTAGTATAGATCAAAACACTGAAGCTTTCTTT,CASSIDQNTEAFF
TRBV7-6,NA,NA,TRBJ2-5,TGTGCCAGCAGCGTGCAGGGGACCCAGTACTTC,CASSVQGTQYF
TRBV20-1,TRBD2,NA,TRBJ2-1,TGCAGTGCCTGGACTGCGCGGGGGGCACTAGACTCCTACAATGAGCAGTTCTTC,CSAWTARGALDSYNEQFF
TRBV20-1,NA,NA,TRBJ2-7,TGCAGTGCTTTTCTTGACTCATCCTACGAGCAGTACTTC,CSAFLDSSYEQYF
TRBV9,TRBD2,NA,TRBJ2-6,TGTGCCAGCAGCGTTGAGGCGGGAGGCTCTGGGGCCAACGTCCTGACTTTC,CASSVEAGGSGANVLTF
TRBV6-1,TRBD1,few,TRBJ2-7,TGTGCCAGCAGTCTGGGACAGGTGTTACCCTACGAGCAGTACTTC,CASSLGQVLPYEQYF
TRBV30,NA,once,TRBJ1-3,TGTGCCTGGACCGACGGGGACTCTGGAAACACCATATATTTT,CAWTDGDSGNTIYF
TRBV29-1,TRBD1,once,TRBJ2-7,TGCAGCGCTGGACAGGGGGTGGCCTACGAGCAGTACTTC,CSAGQGVAYEQYF
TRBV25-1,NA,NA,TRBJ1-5,TGTGCCAGCAGTGCCCCAGGGGCGTCTCAGCCCCAGCATTTT,CASSAPGASQPQHF
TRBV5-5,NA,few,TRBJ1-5,TGTGCCAGCAGCTTGGGAGTGAATAGCAATCAGCCCCAGCATTTT,CASSLGVNSNQPQHF
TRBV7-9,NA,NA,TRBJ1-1,TGTGCCAGCAGCTTAGCTGACCGTACAGCCACTGAAGCTTTCTTT,CASSLADRTATEAFF
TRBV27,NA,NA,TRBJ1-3,TGTGCCAGCAGTTTAGCGGCAGGGGTGAACACCATATATTTT,CASSLAAGVNTIYF
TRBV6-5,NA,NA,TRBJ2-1,TGTGCCAGCAGTTACTCGTCTAATAAGGATGAGCAGTTCTTC,CASSYSSNKDEQFF
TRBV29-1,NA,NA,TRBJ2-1,TGCAGCGTGGGGGACCTGGGCAATGAGCAGTTCTTC,CSVGDLGNEQFF
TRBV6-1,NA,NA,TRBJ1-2,TGTGCCAGCAGTGAAGTTGGGGAGATTGACTATGGCTACACCTTC,CASSEVGEIDYGYTF
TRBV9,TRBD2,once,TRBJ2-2,TGTGCCAGCAGCACAAGGACTAGCGGGGTTACATCCGCCGGGGAGCTGTTTTTT,CASSTRTSGVTSAGELFF
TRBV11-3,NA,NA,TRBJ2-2,TGTGCCAGCTCCCACTGGACGGATACGAACACCGGGGAGCTGTTTTTT,CASSHWTDTNTGELFF
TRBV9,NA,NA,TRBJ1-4,TGTGCCAGCAGCCCCCACCCATCAACTAATGAAAAACTGTTTTTT,CASSPHPSTNEKLFF
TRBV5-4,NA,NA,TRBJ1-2,TGTGCCAGCAGAGGATGGGGGGCAGGAAACTATGGCTACACCTTC,CASRGWGAGNYGYTF
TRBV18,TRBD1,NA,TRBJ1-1,TGTGCCAGCTCACCAAATACAGGGGGCAGATTCCTGAACACTGAAGCTTTCTTT,CASSPNTGGRFLNTEAFF
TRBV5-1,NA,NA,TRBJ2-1,TGCGCCAGCAGCTTTGGTGGGGAGAGCTACAATGAGCAGTTCTTC,CASSFGGESYNEQFF
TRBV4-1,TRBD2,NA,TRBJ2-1,TGCGCCAGCAGCCAAGAGGGAAGCGGGGGGGCCAATGAGCAGTTCTTC,CASSQEGSGGANEQFF
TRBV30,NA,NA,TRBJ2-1,TGTGCCTGGAGTGAAGGGACTGAGCAGTTCTTC,CAWSEGTEQFF
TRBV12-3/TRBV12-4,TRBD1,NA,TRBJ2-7,TGTGCCACGGGGACAGCGTACTCCTACGAGCAGTACTTC,CATGTAYSYEQYF
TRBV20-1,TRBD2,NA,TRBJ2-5,TGCAGTGCTAGGGAGCCAGCGGGAGCCCTAGAGACCCAGTACTTC,CSAREPAGALETQYF
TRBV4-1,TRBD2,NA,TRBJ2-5,TGCGCCAGCAGCCAGTCAGGACTAGCGGGTATGGAGACCCAGTACTTC,CASSQSGLAGMETQYF
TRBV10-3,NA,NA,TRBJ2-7,TGTGCCATCAGTGAAATGGACCCGGGCCCTTCCTACGAGCAGTACTTC,CAISEMDPGPSYEQYF
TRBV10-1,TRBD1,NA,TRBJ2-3,TGCGCCAGCAGTGAGGGGACAGCAAACACAGATACGCAGTATTTT,CASSEGTANTDTQYF
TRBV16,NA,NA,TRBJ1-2,TGTGCCAGCAGCCAATTGGACGGGGGGGAATATGGCTACACCTTC,CASSQLDGGEYGYTF
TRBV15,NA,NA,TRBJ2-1,TGTGCCACCAGCAGAGTCGTACTTCGGAATGAGCAGTTCTTC,CATSRVVLRNEQFF
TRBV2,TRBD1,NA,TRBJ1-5,TGTGCCAGCAAGAGACAGGGCACACACAATCAGCCCCAGCATTTT,CASKRQGTHNQPQHF
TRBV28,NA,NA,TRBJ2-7,TGTGCCAGCAGTTTTGTCGAGCAGTACTTC,CASSFVEQYF
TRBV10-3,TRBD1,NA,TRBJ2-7,TGTGCCATAGGGACAGGGTCTAGATACGAGCAGTACTTC,CAIGTGSRYEQYF
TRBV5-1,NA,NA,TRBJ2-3,TGCGCCAGCAGCTTGTTGTGGGAGAGGATAGATACGCAGTATTTT,CASSLLWERIDTQYF
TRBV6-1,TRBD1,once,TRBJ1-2,TGTGCCAGCAGTGAACTGGGACAGGGGGCGCGGGGCTACACCTTC,CASSELGQGARGYTF
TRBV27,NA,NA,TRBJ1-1,TGTGCCAGCAGTTTACTAGGTAGCACTGAAGCTTTCTTT,CASSLLGSTEAFF